This T cell receptor (beta chain) was identified in a study of PD-1 blockade in classical Hodgkin lymphoma. The patients all showed relapse after autologous stem cell transplantation, while their brentuximab vedotin exposure varied. The CDR3 extends over 16 amino acids. After removal of 6 bases from V and 0 bases from J, the junction contained 9 bases not matched to a gene. Germline loops: CDR1 MNHEY, CDR2 SMNVEV (reference sequence). Libraries were prepared by immunoSEQ multiplex PCR; TCRdb keeps only in-frame clonotypes and omits some of them. The sample lists about 35,000 clones, 76% occurring once. This clone was recorded a few times. Its antigen is as yet unknown. Study outcomes and limitations: Exclusion covered patients beginning nivolumab under 1 year post-ASCT. Diminished baseline TCR diversity has been reported in newly diagnosed patients relative to healthy donors. Lower baseline TCR diversity marked trial partial responders and progressors.

The chain has TRBV27 and TRBJ1-2; 8 bases agree with TRBD1. The clonotype was recovered from a human donor with classical Hodgkin lymphoma. The sample was peripheral blood mononuclear cells (PBMCs), taken before the second cycle of nivolumab. DNA for the CDR3: TGTGCCAGCAGCCGCGGACAGGGCCTAACTAACTATGGCTACACCTTC. This translates into CASSRGQGLTNYGYTF.